These 22 T cell receptor beta chains share one sample of origin, sequenced in a study of T cell changes during pregnancy in multiple sclerosis. Some clones are missing from TCRdb's copy, which holds only in-frame ones; the method was immunoSEQ multiplex PCR. The sample lists 85,000 to 100,000 clones; more than 85% were seen once. This specimen was peripheral blood, taken in the first trimester of pregnancy. These receptor sequences come from a female donor with multiple sclerosis, enrolled in a pregnancy study.

This chain links TRBV27 with TRBJ2-1, with a weak D call TRBD1 (6 bases). The CDR3 is 14 amino acids. Deletions cut 2 bases from V and 3 bases from J, with 8 bases between. Germline V gives CDR1 MNHEY, CDR2 SMNVEV (reference sequence). The CDR3 region has the DNA TGTGCCAGCAGTTTACAGGGGATCTACAATGAGCAGTTCTTC. Its translation: CASSLQGIYNEQFF.

This chain joins TRBV13 and TRBJ1-2; D might be TRBD1 (5 bases). V was cut by 0 bases and J by 3 bases, with 11 bases left in between. CDR1 and CDR2 from the germline V gene are PRHDT and FYEKMQ (reference sequence). This CDR3 spans 15 amino acids. This CDR3 is CASSLGQGRHYGYTF. The CDR3 region has the DNA TGTGCCAGCAGCTTAGGCCAGGGCCGACACTATGGCTACACCTTC. The full variable domain, its missing parts supplied by reference TRBV13 and TRBJ1-2, is AAGVIQSPRHLIKEKRETATLKCYPIPRHDTVYWYQQGPGQDPQFLISFYEKMQSDKGSIPDRFSAQQFSDYHSELNMSSLELGDSALYFCASSLGQGRHYGYTFGSGTRLTVV.

This chain connects TRBV5-1 to TRBJ2-5; 10 bases align to TRBD2. V shed 7 bases and J 5 bases; nucleotides not matched to a gene: 17. The CDR3 loop spans 17 amino acids. CDR1 is SGHRS, CDR2 YFSETQ, per germline. In DNA form, the CDR3 reads TGCGCCAGCTACCCAGCTCCAGACCGACTAGCGGGCGAGACCCAGTACTTC. Translated, it gives CASYPAPDRLAGETQYF.

V is TRBV5-4 and J is TRBJ1-2; TRBD1 agrees at 9 bases. The trim removed 4 bases at V and 5 bases at J, leaving 3 bases unmatched. Per germline, CDR1 SGHNT and CDR2 YYREEE (reference sequence). The CDR3 sequence is 13 residues long. The CDR3 here is CASSRDREYGYTF. The CDR3 nucleotides read TGTGCCAGCAGCAGGGACAGGGAGTATGGCTACACCTTC.

The chain joins TRBV5-1 to TRBJ1-2; D is possibly TRBD1 (5 bases). Germline V gene data show CDR1 as SGHRS and CDR2 as YFSETQ. The length of the CDR3 is 13 residues. V dropped 4 bases and J dropped 3 bases, with 10 bases sitting between them. CDR3 bases: TGCGCCAGCAGCCAGGACAACGACTATGGCTACACCTTC. Translating it yields CASSQDNDYGYTF. The variable domain in full, with the rest retrieved from reference TRBV5-1 and TRBJ1-2, is KAGVTQTPRYLIKTRGQQVTLSCSPISGHRSVSWYQQTPGQGLQFLFEYFSETQRNKGNFPGRFSGRQFSNSRSEMNVSTLELGDSALYLCASSQDNDYGYTFGSGTRLTVV.

The chain has TRBV28 and TRBJ2-2, with D possibly being TRBD2 (5 bases). The CDR3 is 13 residues long. Germline lookup yields CDR1 MDHEN and CDR2 SYDVKM. Here the CDR3 reads CAGCRGNTGELFF. The CDR3 DNA sequence: TGTGCAGGTTGTCGGGGGAACACCGGGGAGCTGTTTTTT.

The rearrangement links TRBV5-4 to TRBJ2-7; possibly TRBD1 for D (5 bases). Germline assignment: CDR1 SGHNT and CDR2 YYREEE (reference sequence). This CDR3 has 13 residues. Trimming left V 0 bases short and J 4 bases short, with 8 bases between. The DNA for the CDR3 is TGTGCCAGCAGCTTGGACAGGCAGTACGAGCAGTACTTC. Its protein product is CASSLDRQYEQYF.

The chain combines TRBV6-5 with TRBJ1-1, with D possibly matching TRBD1 (6 bases). With 7 bases removed from V and 4 bases from J, the gap between germline ends came to 7 bases. The CDR3 is 11 residues long. The germline V gene encodes CDR1 MNHEY and CDR2 SVGAGI. CDR3 sequence (DNA): TGTGCCAGCACCAGGGGCACTGAAGCTTTCTTT. It translates to CASTRGTEAFF.

V usage is TRBV19 and J usage is TRBJ2-3, with a tentative D call TRBD1 (5 bases). V dropped 6 bases and J dropped 2 bases, with 15 bases sitting between them. The CDR3 sequence is 15 residues long. Germline V gene data show CDR1 as LNHDA and CDR2 as SQIVND (reference sequence). The CDR3 DNA reads TGTGCCAGTAGCGGAGCGCGACAGTCCACAGATACGCAGTATTTT. It is translated as CASSGARQSTDTQYF.

This clone was found a few times. The chain uses TRBV7-6 and TRBJ1-1; the D gene is possibly TRBD1 (5 bases). V dropped 2 bases and J dropped 4 bases, with 14 bases sitting between them. This CDR3 has 15 residues. Germline-derived CDR1 and CDR2 are SGHVS and FNYEAQ. DNA for the CDR3: TGTGCCAGCAGCTTATTCGCGGGGCGACGCACTGAAGCTTTCTTT. Translation: CASSLFAGRRTEAFF.

The chain couples TRBV7-2 to TRBJ1-2; D is undetermined. Trimming removed 7 bases from V and 4 bases from J, with 13 bases in between. Looked up from germline, CDR1 is SGHTA and CDR2 is FQGNSA. The CDR3 is 13 amino acids. The CDR3 DNA is TGTGCCAGCACCGAACAGATGGTCTATGGCTACACCTTC. Residues: CASTEQMVYGYTF.

The chain combines TRBV19 with TRBJ1-5; tentatively, D is TRBD1 (6 bases). Germline CDR1 reads LNHDA; CDR2 reads SQIVND (reference sequence). V lost 6 bases to trimming and J lost 1 base, with 16 bases between them. This CDR3 region has 16 residues. The CDR3 here is CASRSRTAGSNQPQHF. The CDR3 bases are TGTGCCAGTAGGAGCCGGACAGCCGGGAGCAATCAGCCCCAGCATTTT.

The V gene is TRBV19, the J gene TRBJ2-2; D ambiguous. Per the germline V gene, CDR1 is LNHDA and CDR2 is SQIVND (reference sequence). The CDR3 runs to 15 residues. V gave up 4 bases and J gave up 0 bases, with 9 bases separating them. The CDR3 loop reads CASSTSPANTGELFF. CDR3 in DNA: TGTGCCAGTAGTACTTCTCCAGCGAACACCGGGGAGCTGTTTTTT.

This chain connects TRBV7-2 to TRBJ2-5; TRBD2 agrees at 7 bases. CDR3 length equals 15 residues. The V gene end was trimmed by 0 bases and the J gene end by 1 base; junction bases not matched to a gene: 2. Germline loops: CDR1 SGHTA, CDR2 FQGNSA. The CDR3 loop is CASSLAGGFQETQYF. Written as DNA, the CDR3 is TGTGCCAGCAGCTTAGCGGGAGGGTTCCAAGAGACCCAGTACTTC.

The rearrangement links TRBV19 to TRBJ1-5, with D unresolved. Germline-derived CDR1 and CDR2 are LNHDA and SQIVND (reference sequence). The CDR3 contains 13 residues. V was shortened by 0 bases and J by 4 bases, with 4 bases between the two germline ends. The CDR3 sequence is CASSIDPNQPQHF. CDR3 in DNA: TGTGCCAGTAGTATAGATCCTAATCAGCCCCAGCATTTT.

CDR3 coding DNA: TGTGCCAGCAGCCTAGGGACTAGCGACGAGCAGTACTTC. Its translation is CASSLGTSDEQYF. This chain links TRBV5-6 with TRBJ2-7; 10 nucleotides align to TRBD2. V trimming: 4 bases; J trimming: 5 bases; junction bases outside the gene matches: 3. The germline CDR1 and CDR2 sequences are SGHDT and YYEEEE. CDR3 size: 13 residues.

The genes are TRBV4-1 and TRBJ1-1, with D maybe TRBD1 (5 bases). From germline, CDR1 is MGHRA and CDR2 YSYEKL. The CDR3 length is 11 residues. Trimming pared 8 bases from V and 9 bases from J, leaving 13 bases between. CDR3 sequence reads: CASVGGEKAFF. For the CDR3, the DNA is TGCGCCAGCGTGGGGGGGGAAAAAGCTTTCTTT.

The CDR3 loop reads CASSEVAGQYQKLFF. CDR3 DNA sequence: TGTGCCAGCAGTGAAGTGGCGGGGCAGTATCAAAAACTGTTTTTT. The V gene is TRBV6-1, the J gene TRBJ1-4; TRBD1 is a possible D gene (5 bases). Trimming removed 1 base at V and 9 bases at J, with 15 bases between. The germline V gene encodes CDR1 MNHNS and CDR2 SASEGT. The CDR3 loop spans 15 amino acids.

CDR3 sequence reads: CASSPTGISGNTIYF. The DNA of the CDR3 is TGTGCCAGCTCACCGACAGGGATCTCTGGAAACACCATATATTTT. The chain joins TRBV18 to TRBJ1-3; 7 nucleotides line up with TRBD1. From germline, CDR1 is KGHSH and CDR2 LQKENI. This CDR3 contains 15 residues. Trimming cost V 3 bases and J 0 bases; bases outside gene matches: 2. Full variable domain (missing parts from reference TRBV18 and TRBJ1-3): NAGVMQNPRHLVRRRGQEARLRCSPMKGHSHVYWYRQLPEEGLKFMVYLQKENIIDESGMPKERFSAEFPKEGPSILRIQQVVRGDSAAYFCASSPTGISGNTIYFGEGSWLTVV.

This clone was seen just once. The J gene is TRBJ2-5, the V gene TRBV27, with TRBD2 identical over 10 bases. Germline CDR1 reads MNHEY; CDR2 reads SMNVEV (reference sequence). This CDR3 is built from 16 residues. After removal of 6 bases from V and 5 bases from J, the junction contained 12 bases not matched to a gene. CDR3 nucleotides: TGTGCCAGCAGGCTAGCGGGAGTTAAGTTCGGGGAGACCCAGTACTTC. This gives the protein CASRLAGVKFGETQYF.

This rearrangement joins TRBV19 to TRBJ2-7; 9 bases are a match to TRBD1. Germline V CDR1 and CDR2: LNHDA, SQIVND (reference sequence). Trimming at V came to 4 bases and at J to 5 bases, leaving 6 bases not matched to a gene. This CDR3 comprises 14 residues. CDR3 DNA sequence: TGTGCCAGTAGTAAGGGACAGGGTCTCAACGAGCAGTACTTC. Translation: CASSKGQGLNEQYF.

V and J are TRBV11-2 and TRBJ2-5; 11 nucleotides agree with TRBD1. J was trimmed by 4 bases and V by 4 bases; bases with no gene match: 8. CDR1 and CDR2 from the germline V gene are SGHAT and FQNNGV. The CDR3 runs 16 residues. CDR3: CASSSKGGTGGETQYF. The DNA for the CDR3 is TGTGCCAGCAGCTCCAAGGGCGGGACAGGGGGAGAGACCCAGTACTTC.